This entry lists 2 T cell receptor beta chains sequenced from one sample in a study of vaccination effects on CD4 cells after COVID-19. Some clones are missing from TCRdb's copy, which holds only in-frame ones; the method was immunoSEQ multiplex PCR. The sample shows about 34,000 clones, roughly 80% of them seen only once. It was after 10 days of culture that CD4+ T cells were isolated. PCR-confirmed SARS-CoV-2 infection occurred in the person between March and December 2020. Each participant was administered two doses of either the BNT162b2 or the mRNA-1273 vaccine. The antigens these receptors bind are not known. This material consisted of CD4+ T cells from PBMCs cultured without peptide, taken after COVID-19 vaccination. Every receptor here comes from a human donor who had a prior SARS-CoV-2 infection.

The chain carries TRBV3-1 (or the pseudogene TRBV3-2) and TRBJ1-2, with D unclear. The V gene lost 1 base and the J gene lost 4 bases, with 7 bases spanning the gap. From germline, CDR1 is LGHDT and CDR2 YNNKEL (reference sequence). The CDR3 is 13 residues long. CDR3 in DNA: TGTGCCAGCAGCCAAGTCAGTAGCTATGGCTACACCTTC. As protein: CASSQVSSYGYTF.

The rearrangement links TRBV9 to TRBJ2-2; the match to TRBD2 covers 9 bases. CDR1 is SGDLS and CDR2 is YYNGEE in the germline V gene. Unmatched junction bases numbered 5, after V lost 5 bases and J lost 3 bases. This CDR3 has 15 amino acids. This chain's CDR3 is CASSLRLADTGELFF. CDR3 DNA sequence: TGTGCCAGCAGTCTCCGACTAGCGGACACCGGGGAGCTGTTTTTT. The entire variable domain, with the rest obtained from reference TRBV9 and TRBJ2-2, is as follows: DSGVTQTPKHLITATGQRVTLRCSPRSGDLSVYWYQQSLDQGLQFLIQYYNGEERAKGNILERFSAQQFPDLHSELNLSSLELGDSALYFCASSLRLADTGELFFGEGSRLTVL.